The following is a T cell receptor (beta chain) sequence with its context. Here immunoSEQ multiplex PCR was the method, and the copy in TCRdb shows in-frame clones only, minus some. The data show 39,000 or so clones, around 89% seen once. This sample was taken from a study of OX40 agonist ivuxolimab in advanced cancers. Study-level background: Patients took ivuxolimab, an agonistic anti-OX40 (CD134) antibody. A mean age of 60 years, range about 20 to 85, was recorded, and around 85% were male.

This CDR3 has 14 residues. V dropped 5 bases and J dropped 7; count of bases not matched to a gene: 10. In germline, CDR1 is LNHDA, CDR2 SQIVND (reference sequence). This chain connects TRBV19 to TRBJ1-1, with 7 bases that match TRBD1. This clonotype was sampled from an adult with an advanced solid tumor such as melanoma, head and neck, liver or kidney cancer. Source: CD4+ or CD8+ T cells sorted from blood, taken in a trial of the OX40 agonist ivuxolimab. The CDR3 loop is CASSLRQGGDEAFF. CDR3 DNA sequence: TGTGCCAGTAGTTTGAGACAGGGCGGCGATGAAGCTTTCTTT.